This TCR beta chain was profiled in a study of T cell responses to AZD1222 COVID-19 vaccine. Clones were sequenced by immunoSEQ multiplex PCR, and TCRdb holds only the in-frame ones, with some missing. Among roughly 150,000 clones listed, roughly 89% were seen once. The CDR3 totals 15 residues. The germline gives CDR1 MNHEY, CDR2 SMNVEV (reference sequence). Losses at the gene ends were 5 bases for V and 4 bases for J; bases not matched to a gene: 9. The chain has TRBV27 and TRBJ1-2, with TRBD1 identical over 8 bases. Sample: peripheral blood, taken on day 0 of AZD1222 vaccination. The sequence derives from an adult in good health. This CDR3 is CASSPRTGSIYGYTF. The CDR3 bases are TGTGCCAGCAGTCCAAGGACAGGGTCCATCTATGGCTACACCTTC.